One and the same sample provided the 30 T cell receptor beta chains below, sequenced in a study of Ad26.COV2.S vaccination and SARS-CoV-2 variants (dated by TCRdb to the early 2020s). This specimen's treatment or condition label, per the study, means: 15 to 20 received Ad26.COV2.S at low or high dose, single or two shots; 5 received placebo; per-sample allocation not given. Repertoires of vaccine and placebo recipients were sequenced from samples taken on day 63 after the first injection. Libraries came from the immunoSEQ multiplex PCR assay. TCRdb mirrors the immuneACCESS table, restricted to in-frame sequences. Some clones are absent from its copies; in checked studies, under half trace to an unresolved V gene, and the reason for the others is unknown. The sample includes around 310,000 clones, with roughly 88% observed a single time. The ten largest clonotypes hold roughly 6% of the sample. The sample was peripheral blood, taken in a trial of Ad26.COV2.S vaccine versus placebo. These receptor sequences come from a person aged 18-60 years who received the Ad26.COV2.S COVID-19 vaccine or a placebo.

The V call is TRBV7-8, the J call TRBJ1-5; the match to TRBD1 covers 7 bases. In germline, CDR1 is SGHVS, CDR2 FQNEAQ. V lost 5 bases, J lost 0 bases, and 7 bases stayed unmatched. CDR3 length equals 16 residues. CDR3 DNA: TGTGCCAGCAGCCAAACAGGGGCTTTTAGCAATCAGCCCCAGCATTTT. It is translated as CASSQTGAFSNQPQHF. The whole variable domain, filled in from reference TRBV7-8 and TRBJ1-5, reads GAGVSQSPRYKVAKRGQDVALRCDPISGHVSLFWYQQALGQGPEFLTYFQNEAQLDKSGLPSDRFFAERPEGSVSTLKIQRTQQEDSAVYLCASSQTGAFSNQPQHFGDGTRLSIL.

The CDR3 protein is CASSAATGTDTQYF. The CDR3 DNA sequence: TGCGCCAGCAGCGCGGCCACCGGCACAGATACGCAGTATTTT. The gene calls are TRBV5-1 and TRBJ2-3; D not certain. CDR1 SGHRS and CDR2 YFSETQ come from the germline V gene. The germline V and J ends were trimmed by 4 bases and 1 base, with 10 bases remaining between them. This CDR3 region has 14 residues.

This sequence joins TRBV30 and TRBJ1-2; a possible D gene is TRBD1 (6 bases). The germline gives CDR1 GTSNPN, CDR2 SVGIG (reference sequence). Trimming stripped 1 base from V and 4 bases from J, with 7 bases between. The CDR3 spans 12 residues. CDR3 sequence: CAWSGQAYGYTF. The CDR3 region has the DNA TGTGCCTGGAGTGGACAGGCCTATGGCTACACCTTC. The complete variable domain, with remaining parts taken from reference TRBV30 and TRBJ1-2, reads SQTIHQWPATLVQPVGSPLSLECTVEGTSNPNLYWYRQAAGRGLQLLFYSVGIGQISSEVPQNLSASRPQDRQFILSSKKLLLSDSGFYLCAWSGQAYGYTFGSGTRLTVV.

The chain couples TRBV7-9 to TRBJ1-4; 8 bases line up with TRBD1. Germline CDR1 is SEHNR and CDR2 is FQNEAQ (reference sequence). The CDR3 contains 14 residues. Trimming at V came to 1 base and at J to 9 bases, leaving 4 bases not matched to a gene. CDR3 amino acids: CASSLGQGWQKLFF. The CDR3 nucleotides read TGTGCCAGCAGCTTAGGACAGGGGTGGCAAAAACTGTTTTTT.

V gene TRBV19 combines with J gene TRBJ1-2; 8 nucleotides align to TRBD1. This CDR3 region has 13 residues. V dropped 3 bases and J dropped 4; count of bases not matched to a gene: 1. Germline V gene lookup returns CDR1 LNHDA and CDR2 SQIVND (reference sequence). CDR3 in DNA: TGTGCCAGTAGTATCACAGGGGGCTATGGCTACACCTTC. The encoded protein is CASSITGGYGYTF.

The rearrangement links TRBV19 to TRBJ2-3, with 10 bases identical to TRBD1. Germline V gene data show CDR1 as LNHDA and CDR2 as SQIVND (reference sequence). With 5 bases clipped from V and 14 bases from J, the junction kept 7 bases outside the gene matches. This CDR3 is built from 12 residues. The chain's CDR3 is CASSSRQGALYF. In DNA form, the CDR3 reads TGTGCCAGTAGTTCTCGACAGGGGGCCTTGTATTTT.

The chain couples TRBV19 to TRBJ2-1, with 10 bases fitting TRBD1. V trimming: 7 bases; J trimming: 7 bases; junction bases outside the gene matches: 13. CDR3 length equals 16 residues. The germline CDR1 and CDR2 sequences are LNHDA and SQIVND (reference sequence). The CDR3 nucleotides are TGTGCCAGTACTACGTATAACGGACAGGGGGTGAATGAGCAGTTCTTC. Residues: CASTTYNGQGVNEQFF.

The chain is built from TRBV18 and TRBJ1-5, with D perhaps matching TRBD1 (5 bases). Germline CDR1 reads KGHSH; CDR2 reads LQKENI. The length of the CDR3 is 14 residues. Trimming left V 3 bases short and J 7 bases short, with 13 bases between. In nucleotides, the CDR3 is TGTGCCAGCTCACCGACATATCGGGGGCAGCCCCAGCATTTT. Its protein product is CASSPTYRGQPQHF. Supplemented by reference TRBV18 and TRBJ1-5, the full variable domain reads NAGVMQNPRHLVRRRGQEARLRCSPMKGHSHVYWYRQLPEEGLKFMVYLQKENIIDESGMPKERFSAEFPKEGPSILRIQQVVRGDSAAYFCASSPTYRGQPQHFGDGTRLSIL.

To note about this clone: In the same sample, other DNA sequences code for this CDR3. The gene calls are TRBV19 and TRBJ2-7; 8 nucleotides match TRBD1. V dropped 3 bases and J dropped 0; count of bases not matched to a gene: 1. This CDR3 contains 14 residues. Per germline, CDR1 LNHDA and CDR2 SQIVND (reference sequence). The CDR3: CASSIGQGSYEQYF. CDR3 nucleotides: TGTGCCAGTAGTATCGGACAGGGCTCCTACGAGCAGTACTTC.

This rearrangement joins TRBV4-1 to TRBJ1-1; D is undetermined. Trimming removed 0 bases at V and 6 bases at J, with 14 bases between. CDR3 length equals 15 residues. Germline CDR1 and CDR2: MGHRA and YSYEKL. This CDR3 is CASSQDGFPNAEAFF. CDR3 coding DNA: TGCGCCAGCAGCCAAGACGGATTTCCCAACGCTGAAGCTTTCTTT.

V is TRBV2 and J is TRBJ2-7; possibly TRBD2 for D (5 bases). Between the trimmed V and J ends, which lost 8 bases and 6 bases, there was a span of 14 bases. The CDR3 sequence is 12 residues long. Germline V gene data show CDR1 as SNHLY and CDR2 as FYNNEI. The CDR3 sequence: CASWAGLGEQYV. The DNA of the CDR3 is TGTGCCAGCTGGGCGGGCCTTGGCGAGCAGTACGTC.

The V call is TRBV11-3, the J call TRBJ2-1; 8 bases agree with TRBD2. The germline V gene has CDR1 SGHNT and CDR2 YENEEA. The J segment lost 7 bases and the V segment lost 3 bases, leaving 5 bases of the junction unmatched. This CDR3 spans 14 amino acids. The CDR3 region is CASSFSGGLNEQFF. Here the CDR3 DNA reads TGTGCCAGCAGCTTCTCGGGGGGGCTGAATGAGCAGTTCTTC. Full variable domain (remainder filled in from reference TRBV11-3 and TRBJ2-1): EAGVVQSPRYKIIEKKQPVAFWCNPISGHNTLYWYLQNLGQGPELLIRYENEEAVDDSQLPKDRFSAERLKGVDSTLKIQPAELGDSAVYLCASSFSGGLNEQFFGPGTRLTVL.

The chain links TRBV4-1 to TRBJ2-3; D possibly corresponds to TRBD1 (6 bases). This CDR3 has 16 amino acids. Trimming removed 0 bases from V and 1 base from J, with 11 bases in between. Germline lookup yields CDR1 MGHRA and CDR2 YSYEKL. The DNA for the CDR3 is TGCGCCAGCAGCCAAGATCGGACAGCTCGCACAGATACGCAGTATTTT. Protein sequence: CASSQDRTARTDTQYF.

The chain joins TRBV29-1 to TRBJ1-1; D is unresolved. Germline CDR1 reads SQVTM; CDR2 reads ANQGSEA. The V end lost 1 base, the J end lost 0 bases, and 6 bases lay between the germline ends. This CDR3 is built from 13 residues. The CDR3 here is CSVEGKMNTEAFF. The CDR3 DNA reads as TGCAGCGTTGAAGGGAAAATGAACACTGAAGCTTTCTTT.

CDR3 residues: CASSLRIPGSYEQYF. CDR3 bases: TGTGCCAGCAGCTTAAGAATCCCTGGGTCCTACGAGCAGTACTTC. The J gene is TRBJ2-7, the V gene TRBV7-2; D not resolved. Trimming cost V 2 bases and J 1 base, with 12 bases left between them. Per germline, CDR1 SGHTA and CDR2 FQGNSA. The CDR3 contains 15 residues.

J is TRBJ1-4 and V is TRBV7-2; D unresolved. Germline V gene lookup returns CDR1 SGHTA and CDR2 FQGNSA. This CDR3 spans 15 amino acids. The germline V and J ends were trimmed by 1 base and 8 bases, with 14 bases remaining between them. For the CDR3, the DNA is TGTGCCAGCAGCTTAGGACTCCTCGACCGGGAAAAACTGTTTTTT. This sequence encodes CASSLGLLDREKLFF.

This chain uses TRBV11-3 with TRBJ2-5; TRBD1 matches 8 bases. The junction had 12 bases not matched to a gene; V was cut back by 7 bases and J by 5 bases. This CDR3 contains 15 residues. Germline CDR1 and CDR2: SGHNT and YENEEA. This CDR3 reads CASKGVGQGSETQYF. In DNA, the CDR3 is TGTGCCAGCAAAGGTGTAGGACAGGGTTCGGAGACCCAGTACTTC.

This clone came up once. This CDR3 reads CASSDTGGRYNEQFF. The CDR3 DNA follows: TGCGCCAGCAGTGATACGGGGGGCCGCTACAATGAGCAGTTCTTC. The chain combines TRBV10-2 with TRBJ2-1; a possible D gene is TRBD2 (7 bases). Trimming left V 3 bases short and J 3 bases short, with 12 bases between. The CDR3 spans 15 residues. Germline lookup yields CDR1 WSHSY and CDR2 SAAADI.

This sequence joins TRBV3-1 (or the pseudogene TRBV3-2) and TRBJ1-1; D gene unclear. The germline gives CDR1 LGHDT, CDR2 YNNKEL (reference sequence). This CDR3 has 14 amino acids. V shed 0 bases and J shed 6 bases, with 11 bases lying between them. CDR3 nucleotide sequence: TGTGCCAGCAGCCAAGATCGGCTTCAGTCTGAAGCTTTCTTT. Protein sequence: CASSQDRLQSEAFF.

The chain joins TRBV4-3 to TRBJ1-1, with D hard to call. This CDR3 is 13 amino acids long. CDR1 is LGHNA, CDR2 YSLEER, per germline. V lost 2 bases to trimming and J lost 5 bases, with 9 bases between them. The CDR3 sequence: CASSQLRETEAFF. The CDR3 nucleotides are TGCGCCAGCAGCCAACTACGGGAGACTGAAGCTTTCTTT.

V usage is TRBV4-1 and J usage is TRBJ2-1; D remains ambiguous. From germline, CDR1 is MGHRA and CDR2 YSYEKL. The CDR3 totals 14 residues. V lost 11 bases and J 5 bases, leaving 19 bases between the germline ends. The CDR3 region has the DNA TGCGCCCCCTCAGAGGAGCCGTTCCACAATGAGCAGTTCTTC. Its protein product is CAPSEEPFHNEQFF.

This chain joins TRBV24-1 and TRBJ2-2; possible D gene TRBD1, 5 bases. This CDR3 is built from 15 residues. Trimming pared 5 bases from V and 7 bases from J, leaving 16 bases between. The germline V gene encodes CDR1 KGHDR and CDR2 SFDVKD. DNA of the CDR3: TGTGCCACCAGTGCCCTAGTGGGGCTCTTCGGGGAGCTGTTTTTT. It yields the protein CATSALVGLFGELFF.

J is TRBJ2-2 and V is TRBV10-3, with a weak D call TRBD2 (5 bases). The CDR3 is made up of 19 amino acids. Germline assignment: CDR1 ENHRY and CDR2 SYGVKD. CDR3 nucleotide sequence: TGTGCTCCAAGGAGTAGCGAGCCTAGTTATTCCGCGAACACCGGGGAGCTGTTTTTT. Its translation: CAPRSSEPSYSANTGELFF.

CDR3 residues: CASSIVRPDTQYF. The DNA for the CDR3 is TGTGCCAGTAGTATAGTCAGGCCAGATACGCAGTATTTT. The J gene is TRBJ2-3, the V gene TRBV19; D is unclear. Trimming shortened V by 1 base and J by 4 bases, and 6 bases separated the two germline ends. CDR1 and CDR2 from the germline V gene are LNHDA and SQIVND (reference sequence). This CDR3 has 13 residues.

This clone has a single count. The CDR3 is CASSPRKNEQFF. In nucleotides, the CDR3 is TGCGCCAGCAGCCCTCGAAAGAATGAGCAGTTCTTC. The chain couples TRBV4-1 to TRBJ2-1; D ambiguous. CDR1 is MGHRA, CDR2 YSYEKL, per germline. CDR3 length: 12 residues. V was pared by 4 bases and J by 7 bases, with 8 bases between.

CDR3 sequence reads: CASSWGNLGGNEQFF. DNA of the CDR3: TGTGCCAGCAGCTGGGGAAACCTAGGGGGAAATGAGCAGTTCTTC. The chain recombines TRBV7-9 with TRBJ2-1, with D perhaps matching TRBD1 (6 bases). This CDR3 is 15 amino acids long. V lost 4 bases, J lost 7 bases, and 17 bases lay in between. Germline V gives CDR1 SEHNR, CDR2 FQNEAQ (reference sequence).

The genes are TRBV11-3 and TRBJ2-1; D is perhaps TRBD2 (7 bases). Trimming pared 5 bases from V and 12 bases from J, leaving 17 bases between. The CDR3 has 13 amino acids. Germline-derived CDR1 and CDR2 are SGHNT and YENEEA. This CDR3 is CASSLGGESAQFF. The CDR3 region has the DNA TGTGCCAGCAGCCTAGGGGGGGAATCTGCGCAGTTCTTC.

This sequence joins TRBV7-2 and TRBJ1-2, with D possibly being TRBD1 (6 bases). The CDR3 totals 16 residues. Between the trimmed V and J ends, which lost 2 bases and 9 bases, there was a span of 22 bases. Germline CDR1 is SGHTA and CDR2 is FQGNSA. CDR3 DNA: TGTGCCAGCAGCTTACGAGCCCGACAGGCCGCTGAGAGCTACACCTTC. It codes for CASSLRARQAAESYTF.

The CDR3 region is CASSGIRGSANYGYTF. The DNA for the CDR3 is TGTGCCAGCAGTGGAATTCGGGGGTCCGCTAACTATGGCTACACCTTC. This chain links TRBV6-1 with TRBJ1-2; D possibly corresponds to TRBD1 (5 bases). The CDR3 consists of 16 residues. Germline V CDR1 and CDR2: MNHNS, SASEGT. V lost 4 bases to trimming and J lost 0 bases, with 15 bases between them.

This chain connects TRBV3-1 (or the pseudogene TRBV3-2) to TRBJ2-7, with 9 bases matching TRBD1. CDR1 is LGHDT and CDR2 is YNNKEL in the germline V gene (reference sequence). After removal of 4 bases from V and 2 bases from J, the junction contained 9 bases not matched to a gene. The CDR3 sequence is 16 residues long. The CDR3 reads CASSPAGTGSAYEQYF. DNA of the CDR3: TGTGCCAGCAGCCCGGCCGGGACAGGGAGTGCCTACGAGCAGTACTTC.